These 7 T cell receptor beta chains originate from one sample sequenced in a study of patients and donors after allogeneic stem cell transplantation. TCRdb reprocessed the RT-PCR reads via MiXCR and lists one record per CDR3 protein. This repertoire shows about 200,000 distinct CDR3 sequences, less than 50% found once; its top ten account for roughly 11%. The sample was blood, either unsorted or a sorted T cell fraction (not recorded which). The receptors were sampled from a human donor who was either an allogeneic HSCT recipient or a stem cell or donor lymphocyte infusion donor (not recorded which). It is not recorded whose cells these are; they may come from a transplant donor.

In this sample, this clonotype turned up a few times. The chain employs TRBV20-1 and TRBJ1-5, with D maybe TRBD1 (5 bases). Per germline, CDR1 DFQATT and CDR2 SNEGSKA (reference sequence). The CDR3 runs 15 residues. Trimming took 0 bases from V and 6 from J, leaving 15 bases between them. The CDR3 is CSAREAGGITQPQHF. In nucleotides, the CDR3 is TGCAGTGCTAGAGAAGCGGGGGGGATTACTCAGCCCCAGCATTTT.

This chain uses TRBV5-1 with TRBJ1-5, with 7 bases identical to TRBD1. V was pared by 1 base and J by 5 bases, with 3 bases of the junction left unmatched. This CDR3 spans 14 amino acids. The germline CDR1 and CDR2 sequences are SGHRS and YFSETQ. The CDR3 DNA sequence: TGCGCCAGCAGCTTGTTTCAGGGGGATCAGCCCCAGCATTTT. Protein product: CASSLFQGDQPQHF. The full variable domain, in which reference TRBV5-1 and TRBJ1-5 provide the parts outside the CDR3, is KAGVTQTPRYLIKTRGQQVTLSCSPISGHRSVSWYQQTPGQGLQFLFEYFSETQRNKGNFPGRFSGRQFSNSRSEMNVSTLELGDSALYLCASSLFQGDQPQHFGDGTRLSIL.

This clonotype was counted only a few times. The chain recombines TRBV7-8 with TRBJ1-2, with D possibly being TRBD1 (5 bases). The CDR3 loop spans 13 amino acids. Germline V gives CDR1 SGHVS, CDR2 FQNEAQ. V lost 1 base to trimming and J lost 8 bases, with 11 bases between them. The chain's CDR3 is CASSLGQKRGYTF. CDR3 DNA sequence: TGTGCCAGCAGCTTAGGACAGAAACGAGGCTACACCTTC.

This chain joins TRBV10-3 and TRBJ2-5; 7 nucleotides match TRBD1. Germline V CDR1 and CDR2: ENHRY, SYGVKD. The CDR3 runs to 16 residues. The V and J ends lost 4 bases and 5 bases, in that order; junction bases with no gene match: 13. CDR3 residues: CAISVKGAKSVETQYF. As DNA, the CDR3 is TGTGCCATCAGTGTTAAGGGGGCGAAGTCTGTGGAGACCCAGTACTTC.

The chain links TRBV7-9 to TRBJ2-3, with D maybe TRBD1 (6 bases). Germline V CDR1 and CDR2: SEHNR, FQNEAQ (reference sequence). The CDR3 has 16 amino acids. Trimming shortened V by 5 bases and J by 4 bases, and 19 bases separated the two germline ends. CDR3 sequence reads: CASSPQPGQSADTQYF. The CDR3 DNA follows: TGTGCCAGCAGCCCCCAACCGGGACAAAGCGCAGATACGCAGTATTTT. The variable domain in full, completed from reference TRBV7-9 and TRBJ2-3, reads DTGVSQNPRHKITKRGQNVTFRCDPISEHNRLYWYRQTLGQGPEFLTYFQNEAQLEKSRLLSDRFSAERPKGSFSTLEIQRTEQGDSAMYLCASSPQPGQSADTQYFGPGTRLTVL.

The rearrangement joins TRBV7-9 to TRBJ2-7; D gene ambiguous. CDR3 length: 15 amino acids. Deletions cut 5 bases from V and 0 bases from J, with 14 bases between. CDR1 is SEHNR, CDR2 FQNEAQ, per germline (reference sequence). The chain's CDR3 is CASSLGGPSSYEQYF. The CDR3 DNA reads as TGTGCCAGCAGCCTCGGTGGTCCGAGCTCCTACGAGCAGTACTTC.

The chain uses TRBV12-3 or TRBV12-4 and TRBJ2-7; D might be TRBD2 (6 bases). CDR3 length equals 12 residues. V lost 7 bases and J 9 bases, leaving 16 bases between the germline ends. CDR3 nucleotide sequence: TGTGCCAGCACCCTGGGTAGGGGAGGGCAGTACTTC. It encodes CASTLGRGGQYF.